This TCR beta chain was sequenced for a study of T cell responses to AZD1222 COVID-19 vaccine. Turning to the study itself: Second-dose recipients at about 4 or about 12 weeks were treated as one pooled group.

Study results and limitations: White British donors predominated, females outnumbered males, and clonal diversity was possibly underestimated. Spike-specific TCR breadth and depth both grew after two AZD1222 doses.

Germline V gene lookup returns CDR1 SGHNT and CDR2 YENEEA. Trimming removed 4 bases from V and 5 bases from J; junction bases left unmatched: 11. The CDR3 is made up of 15 amino acids. On this clone itself: What it binds is not known.

Profiling relied on immunoSEQ multiplex PCR, and the TCRdb table lists in-frame clones only, not all of them. The sample shows over 100,000 clones, around nine tenths of them seen only once. The chain has TRBV11-3 and TRBJ2-7; the match to TRBD2 covers 7 bases. This receptor was identified in an adult in good health. The specimen was peripheral blood, collected on day 0 of AZD1222 vaccination. CDR3 DNA: TGTGCCAGCAGCTCTGGCCGGGGGGTAGTCGACGAGCAGTACTTC. Translating gives CASSSGRGVVDEQYF.